These 23 T cell receptor beta chains were sequenced from one sample in a study of T cell responses to AZD1222 COVID-19 vaccine. This table comes from immunoSEQ multiplex PCR, and its TCRdb copy is limited to in-frame clones, with some not included. The sample lists 190,000 or so clones, roughly 92% occurring once. Sequencing used peripheral blood, obtained 28 days after the second AZD1222 dose. The receptors come from an adult who received the AZD1222 COVID-19 vaccine.

This chain connects TRBV2 to TRBJ2-5; tentative D call: TRBD2 (6 bases). CDR1 and CDR2 from the germline V gene are SNHLY and FYNNEI. Trimming pared 5 bases from V and 5 bases from J, leaving 9 bases between. The CDR3 sequence is 12 residues long. The CDR3 coding sequence is TGTGCCAGCAGTATAGGGAGGGAGACCCAGTACTTC. It encodes CASSIGRETQYF.

This rearrangement joins TRBV6-5 to TRBJ1-4; D possibly corresponds to TRBD1 (6 bases). The CDR3 is 16 residues long. Germline V CDR1 and CDR2: MNHEY, SVGAGI. The V end was cut by 2 bases, the J end by 4 bases, with 14 bases between. CDR3 coding DNA: TGTGCCAGCAGTTACGCGACAGGAGCCGGTAATGAAAAACTGTTTTTT. Its protein product is CASSYATGAGNEKLFF.

The V call is TRBV18, the J call TRBJ1-1; 8 nucleotides line up with TRBD1. The CDR3 has 13 residues. Germline V lookup: CDR1 KGHSH, CDR2 LQKENI. J was trimmed by 1 base and V by 11 bases; bases with no gene match: 6. The DNA of the CDR3 is TGTGCCGGGAAGACAGGGGAGAACACTGAAGCTTTCTTT. This sequence encodes CAGKTGENTEAFF.

This chain links TRBV5-1 with TRBJ2-1, with D possibly being TRBD1 (5 bases). CDR3 length equals 15 residues. Trimming removed 7 bases at V and 8 bases at J, with 22 bases between. Germline CDR1 reads SGHRS; CDR2 reads YFSETQ. For the CDR3, the DNA is TGCGCCAGCTGGAAAGGGCAGGGCCAATCCGATGAGCAGTTCTTC. Residues: CASWKGQGQSDEQFF. The full variable domain, in which reference TRBV5-1 and TRBJ2-1 provide the parts outside the CDR3, is KAGVTQTPRYLIKTRGQQVTLSCSPISGHRSVSWYQQTPGQGLQFLFEYFSETQRNKGNFPGRFSGRQFSNSRSEMNVSTLELGDSALYLCASWKGQGQSDEQFFGPGTRLTVL.

V usage is TRBV6-5 and J usage is TRBJ1-1; D remains ambiguous. From germline, CDR1 is MNHEY and CDR2 SVGAGI. The CDR3 consists of 13 residues. V shed 8 bases and J shed 3 bases, with 13 bases lying between them. Here the CDR3 DNA reads TGTGCCAGCCGACTCGGGCAGCACACTGAAGCTTTCTTT. Its protein product is CASRLGQHTEAFF.

CDR3 coding DNA: TGTGCCAGCGCTTCTGCCCGGGGCGCTGAAGCTTTCTTT. Translating gives CASASARGAEAFF. This sequence joins TRBV6-4 and TRBJ1-1; a weak D match, TRBD1 (5 bases). Germline V gene sequence: CDR1 MRHNA, CDR2 SNTAGT. V lost 8 bases, J lost 6 bases, and 16 bases lay in between. The CDR3 is 13 amino acids.

The chain links TRBV6-2 or TRBV6-3 to TRBJ1-5; 7 bases line up with TRBD1. The CDR3 has 17 amino acids. Germline V gene lookup returns CDR1 MNHEY and CDR2 SVGEGT. After removal of 2 bases from V and 0 bases from J, the junction contained 7 bases not matched to a gene. The CDR3 protein is CASSYGTAAYSNQPQHF. In nucleotides, the CDR3 is TGTGCCAGCAGTTACGGGACAGCCGCATATAGCAATCAGCCCCAGCATTTT.

The gene calls are TRBV12-5 and TRBJ1-1; TRBD1 might be the D (5 bases). V lost 6 bases, J lost 4 bases, and 9 bases lay in between. CDR3 length: 12 amino acids. CDR1 and CDR2 (germline): LGHNT, FRNRAP. The CDR3 region is CASGAGSTEAFF. CDR3 nucleotide sequence: TGTGCTAGTGGAGCAGGGAGCACTGAAGCTTTCTTT.

V and J are TRBV15 and TRBJ1-2; tentatively, D is TRBD1 (5 bases). V gave up 3 bases and J gave up 3 bases, with 14 bases separating them. This CDR3 has 15 amino acids. Germline CDR1 and CDR2: LNHNV and YYDKDF (reference sequence). The chain's CDR3 is CATSRGEGFDYGYTF. DNA for the CDR3: TGTGCCACCAGCAGGGGGGAAGGATTCGACTATGGCTACACCTTC.

CDR3 residues: CASSLPGQGAGQPQHF. CDR3 coding DNA: TGTGCCAGCAGCTTACCCGGACAGGGGGCAGGACAGCCCCAGCATTTT. The chain uses TRBV7-2 and TRBJ1-5; 11 bases are shared with TRBD1. With V trimmed by 2 bases and J by 7 bases, 7 bases remained unmatched. Germline V gene lookup returns CDR1 SGHTA and CDR2 FQGNSA. There are 16 residues in the CDR3.

This chain connects TRBV7-9 to TRBJ2-6; the D call may be TRBD1 or TRBD2 (5 bases each). Germline V lookup: CDR1 SEHNR, CDR2 FQNEAQ (reference sequence). The CDR3 contains 15 residues. The V end lost 6 bases, the J end lost 0 bases, and 9 bases lay between the germline ends. This CDR3 is CASSTGGSGANVLTF. CDR3 sequence (DNA): TGTGCCAGCAGTACAGGAGGCTCTGGGGCCAACGTCCTGACTTTC.

This chain connects TRBV7-9 to TRBJ1-2; TRBD1 might be the D (5 bases). Germline V lookup: CDR1 SEHNR, CDR2 FQNEAQ (reference sequence). Trimming stripped 5 bases from V and 4 bases from J, with 11 bases between. CDR3 size: 13 residues. CDR3 sequence (DNA): TGTGCCAGCAGCCTCCAGGGTAGCTATGGCTACACCTTC. Translation gives CASSLQGSYGYTF.

The chain combines TRBV3-1 (or the pseudogene TRBV3-2) with TRBJ1-4; 8 nucleotides agree with TRBD1. This CDR3 contains 15 residues. J lost 8 bases, V lost 4 bases, and 9 bases had no gene match. Germline V CDR1 and CDR2: LGHDT, YNNKEL (reference sequence). The CDR3 spells CASSLTGTGSEKLFF. CDR3 DNA sequence: TGTGCCAGCAGCCTAACCGGGACAGGATCAGAAAAACTGTTTTTT.

V usage is TRBV10-2 and J usage is TRBJ1-1, with D possibly being TRBD1 (5 bases). The CDR3 runs to 16 residues. The V gene's germline CDR1 is WSHSY and CDR2 SAAADI. The germline V and J ends were trimmed by 5 bases and 6 bases, with 22 bases remaining between them. The CDR3 DNA follows: TGCGCCAGCAGTCCACCGGATAGGGGAAGGTTCGCTGAAGCTTTCTTT. Protein sequence: CASSPPDRGRFAEAFF.

This clone was seen only once. The chain has TRBV5-6 and TRBJ1-2; 9 bases map to TRBD1. Germline assignment: CDR1 SGHDT and CDR2 YYEEEE. Trimming at V came to 7 bases and at J to 4 bases, leaving 5 bases not matched to a gene. The length of the CDR3 is 13 residues. Written as DNA, the CDR3 is TGTGCCAGCCTCGGACAGGGGATCTATGGCTACACCTTC. Translating it yields CASLGQGIYGYTF.

The V and J genes are TRBV5-1 and TRBJ2-3; D is perhaps TRBD1 or TRBD2 (5 bases each). Germline CDR1 reads SGHRS; CDR2 reads YFSETQ. V was pared by 2 bases and J by 6 bases, with 10 bases between. The CDR3 spans 13 residues. CDR3 nucleotides: TGCGCCAGCAGCTTAGGCAGGGAGGATACGCAGTATTTT. It encodes CASSLGREDTQYF.

The V call is TRBV29-1, the J call TRBJ1-2; no clear D. Trimming cost V 3 bases and J 2 bases, with 13 bases left between them. Germline CDR1 is SQVTM and CDR2 is ANQGSEA. There are 14 residues in the CDR3. CDR3 in DNA: TGCAGCGTTGAGACCCCGGGTCGAAACTATGGCTACACCTTC. Protein sequence: CSVETPGRNYGYTF.

This rearrangement joins TRBV7-2 to TRBJ1-4; TRBD1 matches 8 bases. The CDR3 is 16 amino acids. Germline CDR1 reads SGHTA; CDR2 reads FQGNSA. V lost 3 bases, J lost 7 bases, and 10 bases stayed unmatched. The CDR3 sequence is CASSFSAGGEGEKLFF. CDR3 nucleotide sequence: TGTGCCAGCAGCTTCTCGGCAGGGGGCGAAGGTGAAAAACTGTTTTTT. Using reference TRBV7-2 and TRBJ1-4 for the parts outside the CDR3, the full variable domain is GAGVSQSPSNKVTEKGKDVELRCDPISGHTALYWYRQSLGQGLEFLIYFQGNSAPDKSGLPSDRFSAERTGGSVSTLTIQRTQQEDSAVYLCASSFSAGGEGEKLFFGSGTQLSVL.

This clone occurred once. The V and J genes are TRBV7-2 and TRBJ1-6; a possible D gene is TRBD1 (5 bases). Germline lookup yields CDR1 SGHTA and CDR2 FQGNSA. Trimming left V 3 bases short and J 9 bases short, with 15 bases between. This CDR3 spans 15 amino acids. This CDR3 is CASSFVVQRGSPLHF. DNA for the CDR3: TGTGCCAGCAGCTTCGTGGTTCAGAGGGGTTCACCCCTCCACTTT.

The chain joins TRBV6-1 to TRBJ1-4; no reliable D call. Trimming took off 2 bases at V and 6 bases at J, with 13 bases between the two ends. Germline V gene sequence: CDR1 MNHNS, CDR2 SASEGT. CDR3 length equals 15 residues. DNA of the CDR3: TGTGCCAGCAGTGAATTTGGAGCGACCGATGAAAAACTGTTTTTT. Protein: CASSEFGATDEKLFF.

The chain recombines TRBV28 with TRBJ1-6; TRBD1 might be the D (5 bases). The CDR3 loop spans 13 amino acids. V was clipped by 3 bases and J by 9 bases, with 9 bases between them. From germline, CDR1 is MDHEN and CDR2 SYDVKM. CDR3 protein: CASSLGDPSPLHF. The CDR3 DNA reads TGTGCCAGCAGTTTGGGGGACCCTTCACCCCTCCACTTT. The full variable domain, its missing parts supplied by reference TRBV28 and TRBJ1-6, is DVKVTQSSRYLVKRTGEKVFLECVQDMDHENMFWYRQDPGLGLRLIYFSYDVKMKEKGDIPEGYSVSREKKERFSLILESASTNQTSMYLCASSLGDPSPLHFGNGTRLTVT.

The chain links TRBV4-2 to TRBJ1-1; the D gene is possibly TRBD1 (5 bases). The CDR3 length is 14 residues. Trimming took 7 bases from V and 4 from J, leaving 16 bases between them. In germline, CDR1 is LGHNA, CDR2 YNFKEQ. CDR3 amino acids: CASTPGPLGTEAFF. The CDR3 DNA follows: TGTGCCAGCACCCCGGGACCTTTGGGCACTGAAGCTTTCTTT.

This chain links TRBV6-5 with TRBJ2-7, with D tentatively TRBD2 (6 bases). The length of the CDR3 is 11 residues. V was clipped by 8 bases and J by 9 bases, with 14 bases between them. Germline CDR1 MNHEY, CDR2 SVGAGI. The CDR3 DNA sequence: TGTGCCAGCGGCCGGGGGTCCGTGCAGTACTTC. Encoded protein: CASGRGSVQYF.